The 10 T cell receptor beta chains below were found in one sample sequenced in a study of blood T cell repertoires in COVID-19. Produced via immunoSEQ multiplex PCR; TCRdb's table is partial and in-frame only. Here the sample spans roughly 140,000 clones, 80% to 90% being singletons. The specimen was peripheral blood. The receptors here all came from a man in his 70s with acute or convalescent COVID-19.

CDR3 sequence: CATSRGGRGTDTQYF. In DNA, the CDR3 is TGTGCCACCAGCAGAGGGGGCAGGGGTACAGATACGCAGTATTTT. The gene calls are TRBV15 and TRBJ2-3; D might be TRBD1 (6 bases). Trimming took 1 base from V and 3 from J, leaving 11 bases between them. In germline, CDR1 is LNHNV, CDR2 YYDKDF (reference sequence). The CDR3 covers 15 residues.

The chain combines TRBV9 with TRBJ2-3; the match to TRBD2 covers 12 bases. The CDR3 is 15 residues long. The germline V gene has CDR1 SGDLS and CDR2 YYNGEE. V shed 2 bases, J shed 6 bases, and the junction held 4 bases outside the gene matches. The CDR3 coding sequence is TGTGCCAGCAGCGTCCTAGCGGGAGGGTTCGATACGCAGTATTTT. Translation: CASSVLAGGFDTQYF.

The J gene is TRBJ1-2, the V gene TRBV5-8; TRBD1 might be the D (6 bases). Between the trimmed V and J ends, which lost 5 bases and 8 bases, there was a span of 22 bases. Per the germline V gene, CDR1 is SGHTS and CDR2 is YDEGEE. This CDR3 comprises 15 residues. The CDR3 is CASRSRMGHRPGYTF. The DNA for the CDR3 is TGTGCCAGCAGGTCGAGGATGGGACACCGCCCAGGCTACACCTTC.

The J gene is TRBJ2-1, the V gene TRBV27, with a tentative D call TRBD2 (6 bases). Trimming cost V 4 bases and J 6 bases, with 16 bases left between them. Germline assignment: CDR1 MNHEY and CDR2 SMNVEV (reference sequence). CDR3 length equals 15 residues. This chain's CDR3 is CASSSFELAFNEQFF. The CDR3, as DNA: TGTGCCAGCAGTTCTTTCGAACTAGCCTTCAATGAGCAGTTCTTC.

This chain connects TRBV5-6 to TRBJ2-7, with a tentative D call TRBD2 (5 bases). The CDR3 has 11 residues. Trimming cost V 0 bases and J 10 bases, with 8 bases left between them. From germline, CDR1 is SGHDT and CDR2 YYEEEE. The CDR3 sequence is CASSLERVQYF. CDR3 DNA sequence: TGTGCCAGCAGCTTGGAGAGGGTACAGTACTTC. Using reference TRBV5-6 and TRBJ2-7 for the parts outside the CDR3, the full variable domain is DAGVTQSPTHLIKTRGQQVTLRCSPKSGHDTVSWYQQALGQGPQFIFQYYEEEERQRGNFPDRFSGHQFPNYSSELNVNALLLGDSALYLCASSLERVQYFGPGTRLTVT.

The rearrangement uses TRBV7-2 and TRBJ2-5; D is undetermined. The germline gives CDR1 SGHTA, CDR2 FQGNSA. This CDR3 has 13 residues. With 6 bases removed from V and 5 bases from J, the gap between germline ends came to 13 bases. CDR3 amino acids: CASRHPSVETQYF. The CDR3 DNA sequence: TGTGCCAGCAGGCACCCCTCGGTGGAGACCCAGTACTTC.

The chain carries TRBV18 and TRBJ2-3; possibly TRBD1 for D (6 bases). Between the trimmed V and J ends, which lost 2 bases and 0 bases, there was a span of 12 bases. Germline V lookup: CDR1 KGHSH, CDR2 LQKENI. The CDR3 is 16 residues long. CDR3 DNA sequence: TGTGCCAGCTCACCAAGACAGGTATCTAGCACAGATACGCAGTATTTT. Its protein is CASSPRQVSSTDTQYF.

This clone was observed a single time. The chain joins TRBV28 to TRBJ1-5, with D tentatively TRBD1 (5 bases). Between the trimmed V and J ends, which lost 4 bases and 5 bases, there was a span of 12 bases. CDR1 is MDHEN and CDR2 is SYDVKM in the germline V gene. The CDR3 contains 14 residues. The CDR3 bases are TGTGCCAGCAGTTCCCAGGGAGGGGATCAGCCCCAGCATTTT. Translation gives CASSSQGGDQPQHF.

The chain employs TRBV5-1 and TRBJ2-3; D may be TRBD2 (7 bases). Per the germline V gene, CDR1 is SGHRS and CDR2 is YFSETQ. This CDR3 has 16 residues. V was trimmed by 0 bases and J by 5 bases, leaving 16 bases between them. CDR3 residues: CASSLAWRGQRDTQYF. As DNA, the CDR3 is TGCGCCAGCAGCTTGGCCTGGCGGGGGCAGAGAGATACGCAGTATTTT.

CDR3 bases: TGTGCCAGCAGTTTCCGTTGGGGGGAGAGGTACAATGAGCAGTTCTTC. This encodes CASSFRWGERYNEQFF. The chain carries TRBV28 and TRBJ2-1; tentatively, D is TRBD2 (6 bases). The V end was cut by 3 bases, the J end by 4 bases, with 16 bases between. The CDR3 runs 16 residues. Per the germline V gene, CDR1 is MDHEN and CDR2 is SYDVKM.